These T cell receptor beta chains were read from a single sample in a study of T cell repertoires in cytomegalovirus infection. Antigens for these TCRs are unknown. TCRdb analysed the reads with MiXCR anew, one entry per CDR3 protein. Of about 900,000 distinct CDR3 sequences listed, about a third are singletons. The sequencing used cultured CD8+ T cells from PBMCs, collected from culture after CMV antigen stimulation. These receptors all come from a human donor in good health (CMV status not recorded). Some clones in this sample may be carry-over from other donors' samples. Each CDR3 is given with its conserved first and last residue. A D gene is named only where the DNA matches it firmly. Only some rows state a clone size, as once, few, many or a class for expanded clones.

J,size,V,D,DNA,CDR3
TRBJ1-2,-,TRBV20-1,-,TGCAGTGCTAGAGATCTTCAGAACTATGGCTACACCTTC,CSARDLQNYGYTF
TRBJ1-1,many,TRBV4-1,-,TGCGCCAGCAGCCAAATTAAGACAGGAACTTTCTTT,CASSQIKTGTFF
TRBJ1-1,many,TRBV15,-,TGTGCCACCAGCAGGTCCCGGGGGAACACTGAAGCTTTCTTT,CATSRSRGNTEAFF
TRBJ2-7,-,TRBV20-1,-,TGCAGTGCTAGACCGGACAAGTTGGGCTACGAGCAGTACTTC,CSARPDKLGYEQYF
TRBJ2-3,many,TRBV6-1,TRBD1,TGTGCCAGCAGTACTCTCCAGAGGACAGGGCACCCTAGCACAGATACGCAGTATTTT,CASSTLQRTGHPSTDTQYF
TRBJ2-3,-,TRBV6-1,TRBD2,TGTGCCAGCAGTTTAGCTAGCGGGGATTACACAGATACGCAGTATTTT,CASSLASGDYTDTQYF
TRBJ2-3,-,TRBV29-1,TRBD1,TGCAGCGTTGAACGTGAGACAGGGGGCACAGATACGCAGTATTTT,CSVERETGGTDTQYF
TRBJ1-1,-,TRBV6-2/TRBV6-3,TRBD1,TGTGCCAGCAGTTACCTGGGACAGGGGCCTATCTGGAACACTGAAGCTTTCTTT,CASSYLGQGPIWNTEAFF
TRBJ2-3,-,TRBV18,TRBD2,TGTGCCAGCTCACCACCTAGCGGGAGCACAGATACGCAGTATTTT,CASSPPSGSTDTQYF
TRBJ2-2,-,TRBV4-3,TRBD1,TGCGCCAGCAGCCAAGGAACCGGGACAGGGAACACCGGGGAGCTGTTTTTT,CASSQGTGTGNTGELFF
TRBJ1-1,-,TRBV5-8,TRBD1,TGTGCCAGCAGCGTGACAGGGGGTTACACTGAAGCTTTCTTT,CASSVTGGYTEAFF
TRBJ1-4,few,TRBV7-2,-,TGTGCCAGCAGCCAACCCGGGGGACCTGGGTTAGGGGATGAAAAACTGTTTTTT,CASSQPGGPGLGDEKLFF
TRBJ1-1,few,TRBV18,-,TGTGCCAGCTCACCACCAGTCGGGGCCCGAATGAACACTGAAGCTTTCTTT,CASSPPVGARMNTEAFF
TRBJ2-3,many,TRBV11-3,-,TGTGCCAGCAGCTTATCAGGGGCAACCACAGATACGCAGTATTTT,CASSLSGATTDTQYF
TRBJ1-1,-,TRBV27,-,TGTGCCACCCAACTCGGACTTCGGAACACTGAAGCTTTCTTT,CATQLGLRNTEAFF
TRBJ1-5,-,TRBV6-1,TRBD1,TGTGCCAGCAGTGAAAAGGTGGGACAGACTAGCAATCAGCCCCAGCATTTT,CASSEKVGQTSNQPQHF
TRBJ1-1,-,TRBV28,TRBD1,TGTGCCAGCAGCCGGGGACAGCGCCGTCTGAACACTGAAGCTTTCTTT,CASSRGQRRLNTEAFF
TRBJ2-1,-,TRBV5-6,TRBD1,TGTGCCAGCAGCTTCGGCAGGGGGATCAATGAGCAGTTCTTC,CASSFGRGINEQFF
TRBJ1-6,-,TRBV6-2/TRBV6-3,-,TGTGCCAGCAGTTACTCCAGGCACGGCTCACCCCTCCACTTT,CASSYSRHGSPLHF
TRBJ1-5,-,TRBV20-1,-,TGCAGTGCTCCTACAGGGTACGGTCAGCCCCAGCATTTT,CSAPTGYGQPQHF
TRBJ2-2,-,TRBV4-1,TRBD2,TGCGCCAGCAGCCAAGATCTAATACTAGCGGGGGTCTCCGGCGGGGAGCTGTTTTTT,CASSQDLILAGVSGGELFF
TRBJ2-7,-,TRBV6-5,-,TGTGCCAGCAGTTACTCGGACGGACCGTTGAACGAGCAGTACTTC,CASSYSDGPLNEQYF
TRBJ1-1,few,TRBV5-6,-,TGTGCCAGCAGCCAATCGGACAGAGGGATGAACACTGAAGCTTTCTTT,CASSQSDRGMNTEAFF
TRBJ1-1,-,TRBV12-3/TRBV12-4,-,TGTGCCAGCAGGTCACAGGTTTACACTGAAGCTTTCTTT,CASRSQVYTEAFF
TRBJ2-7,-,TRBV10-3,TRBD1,TGTGCCATCAGGGTTTTACACAGGGGATCAGGGGGCTACGAGCAGTACTTC,CAIRVLHRGSGGYEQYF
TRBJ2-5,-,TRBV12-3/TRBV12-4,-,TGTGCCAGCAGTTTGTTCAGGAATGTCCAAGAGACCCAGTACTTC,CASSLFRNVQETQYF
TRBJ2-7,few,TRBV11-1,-,TGTGCCAGCAGCTCCCGGGTCCTGGGGGGCTACGAGCAGTACTTC,CASSSRVLGGYEQYF
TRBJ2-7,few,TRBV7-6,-,TGTGTCAGCACCCTGGACCCAGCCTACGAGCAGTACTTC,CVSTLDPAYEQYF
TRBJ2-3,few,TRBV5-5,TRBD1,TGTGCCAGCACAGGAATAGGGGACAGGGCTTTAGATACGCAGTATTTT,CASTGIGDRALDTQYF
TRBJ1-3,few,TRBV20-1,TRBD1,TGCAGTGCTAGACAACCCCGGGACAGCGTCTTTGAGGCCCATTTT,CSARQPRDSVFEAHF
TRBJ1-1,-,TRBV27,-,TGTGCCAGCTGGAACAACGACGGCCCTGAAGCTTTCTTT,CASWNNDGPEAFF
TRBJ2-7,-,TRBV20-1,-,TGCAGTGCTAAACCGCCGGAGTCCTACGAGCAGTACTTC,CSAKPPESYEQYF